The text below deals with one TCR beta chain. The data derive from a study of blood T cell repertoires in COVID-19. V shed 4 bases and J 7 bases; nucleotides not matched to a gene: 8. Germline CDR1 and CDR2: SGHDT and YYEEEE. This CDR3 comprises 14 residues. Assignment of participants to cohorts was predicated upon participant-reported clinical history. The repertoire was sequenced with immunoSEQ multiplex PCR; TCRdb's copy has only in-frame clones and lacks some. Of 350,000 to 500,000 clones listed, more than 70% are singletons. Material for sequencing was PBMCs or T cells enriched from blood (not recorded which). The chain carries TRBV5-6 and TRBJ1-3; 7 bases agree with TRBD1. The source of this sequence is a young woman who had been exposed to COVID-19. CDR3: CASSPTGAGNTIYF. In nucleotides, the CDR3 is TGTGCCAGCAGCCCAACAGGGGCAGGGAACACCATATATTTT.